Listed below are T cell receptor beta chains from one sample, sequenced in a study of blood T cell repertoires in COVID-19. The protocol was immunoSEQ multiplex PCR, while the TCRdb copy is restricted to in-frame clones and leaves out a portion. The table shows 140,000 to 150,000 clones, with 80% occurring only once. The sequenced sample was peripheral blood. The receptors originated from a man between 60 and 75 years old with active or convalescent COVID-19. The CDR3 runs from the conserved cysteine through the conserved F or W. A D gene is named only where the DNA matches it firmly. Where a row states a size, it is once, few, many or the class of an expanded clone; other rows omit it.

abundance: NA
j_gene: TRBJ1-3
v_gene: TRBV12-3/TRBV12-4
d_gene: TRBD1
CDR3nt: TGTGCCAGCAGTCCTCGGACAGGGGACACCATATATTTT
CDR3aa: CASSPRTGDTIYF

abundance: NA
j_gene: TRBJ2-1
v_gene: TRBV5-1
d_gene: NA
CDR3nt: TGCGCCAGCAGCTTAGGGAGTTTCAATGAGCAGTTCTTC
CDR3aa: CASSLGSFNEQFF

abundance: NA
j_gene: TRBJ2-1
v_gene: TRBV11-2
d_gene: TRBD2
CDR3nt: TGTGCCAGCAGCTTGGGTGGCGGGAGGAGGTACAATGAGCAGTTCTTC
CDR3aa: CASSLGGGRRYNEQFF

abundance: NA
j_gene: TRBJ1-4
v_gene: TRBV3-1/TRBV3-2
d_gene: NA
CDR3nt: TGTGCCAGCAGCGTGGCAGGGTATGAAAAACTGTTTTTT
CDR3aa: CASSVAGYEKLFF

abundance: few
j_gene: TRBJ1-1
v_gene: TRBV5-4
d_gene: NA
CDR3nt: TGTGCCAGCAGCTTGGCCGGGATAAGGACTCTTGAAGCTTTCTTT
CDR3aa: CASSLAGIRTLEAFF

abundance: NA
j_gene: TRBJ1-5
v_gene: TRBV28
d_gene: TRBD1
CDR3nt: TGTGCCAGCAGCCCACCGACAGGGTACAATCAGCCCCAGCATTTT
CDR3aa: CASSPPTGYNQPQHF

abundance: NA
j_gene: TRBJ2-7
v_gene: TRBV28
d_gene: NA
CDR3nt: TGTGCCAGCAGTTCCACAGGTCCGGCCTACGAGCAGTACTTC
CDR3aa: CASSSTGPAYEQYF

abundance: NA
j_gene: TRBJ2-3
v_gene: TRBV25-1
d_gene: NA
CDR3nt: TGTGCCAGCAGGAGGGGGGATACGCAGTATTTT
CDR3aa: CASRRGDTQYF

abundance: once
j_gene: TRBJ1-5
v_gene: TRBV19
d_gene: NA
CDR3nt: TGTGCCAGTACCAGCCAGGGGATTGGAAATCAGCCCCAGCATTTT
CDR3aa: CASTSQGIGNQPQHF

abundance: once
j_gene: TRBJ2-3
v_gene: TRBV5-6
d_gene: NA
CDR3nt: TGTGCCAGCAGCTTAGCGGAGACGCAGTATTTT
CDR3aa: CASSLAETQYF

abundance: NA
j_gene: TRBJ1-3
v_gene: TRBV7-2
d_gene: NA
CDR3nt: TGTGCCAGCCGTGGGGCCTCTGGAAACACCATATATTTT
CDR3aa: CASRGASGNTIYF

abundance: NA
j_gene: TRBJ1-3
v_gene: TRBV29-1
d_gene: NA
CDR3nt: TGCAGCGTTGAAGACCTCAGTTCTGGAAACACCATATATTTT
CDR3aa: CSVEDLSSGNTIYF

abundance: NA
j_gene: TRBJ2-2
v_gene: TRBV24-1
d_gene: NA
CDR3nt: TGTGCCACCAGTGACAACAGGGACACCGGGGAGCTGTTTTTT
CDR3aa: CATSDNRDTGELFF

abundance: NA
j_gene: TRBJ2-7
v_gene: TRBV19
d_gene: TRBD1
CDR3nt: TGTGCCAGTAGTGCCGGGACAGGGCACTCCTACGAGCAGTACTTC
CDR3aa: CASSAGTGHSYEQYF

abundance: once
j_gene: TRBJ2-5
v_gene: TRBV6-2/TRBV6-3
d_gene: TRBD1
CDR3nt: TGTGCCAGCAGTTACCCGACAGGGGGAGTAGGAGAGACCCAGTACTTC
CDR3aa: CASSYPTGGVGETQYF

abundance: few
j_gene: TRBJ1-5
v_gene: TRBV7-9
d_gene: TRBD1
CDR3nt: TGTGCCAGCAGCCCTCCCGGGACAGGGGAACAGCCCCAGCATTTT
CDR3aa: CASSPPGTGEQPQHF

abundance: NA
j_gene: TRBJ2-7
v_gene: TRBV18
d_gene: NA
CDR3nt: TGTGCCAGCTCACCCTCGGACCAGGGAGAGCAGTACTTC
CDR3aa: CASSPSDQGEQYF